Listed below are T cell receptor beta chains from one sample, sequenced in a study of blood T cell repertoires in COVID-19. Method: immunoSEQ multiplex PCR; TCRdb's copy keeps in-frame clones and lacks some. The sample has 300,000 to 350,000 clones, roughly 90% seen once. The sequencing sample was made of peripheral blood. These receptors were obtained from a man aged 30-40 years with COVID-19, enrolled during active disease. Each CDR3 is given with its conserved first and last residue. Each record gives: clone size, D gene, V gene, J gene, CDR3 DNA, CDR3 protein. The D gene is left open where the match is weak. Clone sizes are given selectively: once, few, many, or a class where the clone is expanded.

size: NA
D: NA
V: TRBV3-1/TRBV3-2
J: TRBJ2-1
DNA: TGTGCCAGCAGCCAGACTATCAGGGGTTGGGATAGCGTCCATGAGCAGTTCTTC
CDR3: CASSQTIRGWDSVHEQFF

size: NA
D: TRBD1
V: TRBV15
J: TRBJ2-2
DNA: TGTGCCACCAGCACTCTTCGACAGGGGGCGGCCGGGGAGCTGTTTTTT
CDR3: CATSTLRQGAAGELFF

size: NA
D: NA
V: TRBV5-1
J: TRBJ1-6
DNA: TGCGCCAGCAGCTTGATCGCCCGGGGGGCCTATAATTCACCCCTCCACTTT
CDR3: CASSLIARGAYNSPLHF

size: NA
D: TRBD2
V: TRBV10-3
J: TRBJ2-1
DNA: TGTGCCATCAGTGAGTTCGGGACTAGGGACAATGAGCAGTTCTTC
CDR3: CAISEFGTRDNEQFF

size: NA
D: TRBD1
V: TRBV2
J: TRBJ1-6
DNA: TGTGCCAGCTATCTTGGATTTACAGGGGCGAGCTCCTATAATTCACCCCTCCACTTT
CDR3: CASYLGFTGASSYNSPLHF

size: NA
D: TRBD1
V: TRBV2
J: TRBJ2-2
DNA: TGTGCCAGCAGTCCTAACAGGGGGCGAACCGGGGAGCTGTTTTTT
CDR3: CASSPNRGRTGELFF

size: NA
D: TRBD1
V: TRBV7-3
J: TRBJ2-3
DNA: TGTGCCACCTCCAGGGGGCGGACAGATACGCAGTATTTT
CDR3: CATSRGRTDTQYF

size: NA
D: TRBD1
V: TRBV29-1
J: TRBJ2-5
DNA: TGCAGCGTTGAGGGGACAGGGTTGAACGGGATCCAGTACTTC
CDR3: CSVEGTGLNGIQYF

size: once
D: TRBD2
V: TRBV2
J: TRBJ2-7
DNA: TGTGCCAGCGGAGGACTAGCGGGAGGCGCCTACGAGCAGTACTTC
CDR3: CASGGLAGGAYEQYF

size: NA
D: TRBD2
V: TRBV27
J: TRBJ2-7
DNA: TGTGCCGCAGGCTCTAGCGGGGGGACCTCCTACGAGCAGTACTTC
CDR3: CAAGSSGGTSYEQYF

size: once
D: NA
V: TRBV7-9
J: TRBJ2-4
DNA: TGTGCCAGCAGCTTATCCGAAAACATTCAGTACTTC
CDR3: CASSLSENIQYF

size: NA
D: TRBD1
V: TRBV12-5
J: TRBJ2-2
DNA: TGTGCTAGTGGTCCTGGGACAGGGGCCCTCACTTTTTCAAACACCGGGGAGCTGTTTTTT
CDR3: CASGPGTGALTFSNTGELFF

size: NA
D: TRBD2
V: TRBV28
J: TRBJ2-3
DNA: TGTGCCAGCAGTTTAGCCGGTAGCGGGAGCACAGATACGCAGTATTTT
CDR3: CASSLAGSGSTDTQYF

size: NA
D: NA
V: TRBV4-3
J: TRBJ1-5
DNA: TGCGCCAGCAGTTCTCAGGCAGTTCCGGGGTTCAATCAGCCCCAGCATTTT
CDR3: CASSSQAVPGFNQPQHF

size: NA
D: TRBD2
V: TRBV6-2/TRBV6-3
J: TRBJ2-2
DNA: TGTGCCAGCAGTTACAAGACTAGCGGGGGCCACTACACCGGGGAGCTGTTTTTT
CDR3: CASSYKTSGGHYTGELFF

size: NA
D: NA
V: TRBV19
J: TRBJ2-1
DNA: TGTGCCAGTAGCCGGGGGGCCCCGAACTTCCAGTTCTTC
CDR3: CASSRGAPNFQFF

size: NA
D: TRBD1
V: TRBV28
J: TRBJ2-5
DNA: TGTGCCAGCAGCGGACAGGGCTCGATAGAGACCCAGTACTTC
CDR3: CASSGQGSIETQYF

size: NA
D: TRBD1
V: TRBV5-6
J: TRBJ1-4
DNA: TGTGCCAGCAGTTTTGATCGGGACAGGGGATTCGAAAAACTGTTTTTT
CDR3: CASSFDRDRGFEKLFF

size: NA
D: NA
V: TRBV19
J: TRBJ2-1
DNA: TGTGCCAGTAGTATAGAGTCAGGGGCAGCCTACAATGAGCAGTTCTTC
CDR3: CASSIESGAAYNEQFF

size: NA
D: NA
V: TRBV27
J: TRBJ1-1
DNA: TGTGCCAGCAGTTATGACAGCTCGAACACTGAAGCTTTCTTT
CDR3: CASSYDSSNTEAFF

size: NA
D: TRBD1
V: TRBV7-2
J: TRBJ2-6
DNA: TGTGCCAGCAGCTCAACCGACAGGGCTGTGTCTGGGGCCAACGTCCTGACTTTC
CDR3: CASSSTDRAVSGANVLTF

size: NA
D: TRBD1
V: TRBV7-3
J: TRBJ2-2
DNA: TGTGCCAGCAGCTTAATCGGAGCCCGGACAGGGCGCACCGGGGAGCTGTTTTTT
CDR3: CASSLIGARTGRTGELFF

size: once
D: TRBD1
V: TRBV9
J: TRBJ2-5
DNA: TGTGCCAGCAGCCCCCGGACAGGGGGTGCGACCCAGTACTTC
CDR3: CASSPRTGGATQYF

size: NA
D: TRBD2
V: TRBV12-3/TRBV12-4
J: TRBJ2-7
DNA: TGTGCCAGTAGCGGGTATTGGTCGTACGAGCAGTACTTC
CDR3: CASSGYWSYEQYF

size: NA
D: NA
V: TRBV18
J: TRBJ1-1
DNA: TGTGCCAGCTCACCTACGCCGGGGTGGGGGAACACTGAAGCTTTCTTT
CDR3: CASSPTPGWGNTEAFF

size: NA
D: TRBD1
V: TRBV6-5
J: TRBJ2-3
DNA: TGTGCCAGCAGACTGACAGGGGGACGCACAGATACGCAGTATTTT
CDR3: CASRLTGGRTDTQYF

size: NA
D: NA
V: TRBV6-5
J: TRBJ1-3
DNA: TGTGCCAGCAGCCTCAGGGGTCTAGGAAACACCATATATTTT
CDR3: CASSLRGLGNTIYF

size: NA
D: NA
V: TRBV6-1
J: TRBJ1-2
DNA: TGTGCCAGCAGTCGTGACAGACCGCTCTATGGCTACACCTTC
CDR3: CASSRDRPLYGYTF

size: NA
D: NA
V: TRBV7-9
J: TRBJ2-7
DNA: TGTGCCAGCAGCTTATTGGAGGCCTCCTACGAACAGTACTTC
CDR3: CASSLLEASYEQYF

size: NA
D: TRBD1
V: TRBV7-3
J: TRBJ2-2
DNA: TGTGCCAGCAGCTTAGGGGACAGATTCACCGGGGAGCTGTTTTTT
CDR3: CASSLGDRFTGELFF

size: NA
D: NA
V: TRBV6-5
J: TRBJ2-2
DNA: TGTGCCAGCGGCTCCGGTATCCGGGCCGGGGAGCTGTTTTTT
CDR3: CASGSGIRAGELFF

size: NA
D: NA
V: TRBV4-3
J: TRBJ1-5
DNA: TGCGCCAGCAGCCCCTCCTTAGCTAGCAATCAGCCCCAGCATTTT
CDR3: CASSPSLASNQPQHF

size: NA
D: NA
V: TRBV9
J: TRBJ1-1
DNA: TGTGCCAGCAGCGCGACTGAGGGAGCGAACACTGAAGCTTTCTTT
CDR3: CASSATEGANTEAFF

size: NA
D: TRBD2
V: TRBV7-9
J: TRBJ2-1
DNA: TGTGCCAGCCACTCGGGGGGGCCCCCCCTTTACAATGAGCAGTTCTTC
CDR3: CASHSGGPPLYNEQFF

size: NA
D: NA
V: TRBV7-9
J: TRBJ1-2
DNA: TGTGCCAGCAGCTTATTCGGGACAAGAGCTAACTATGGCTACACCTTC
CDR3: CASSLFGTRANYGYTF

size: NA
D: NA
V: TRBV2
J: TRBJ2-1
DNA: TGTGCCAGCAGTGAGGACTCCGGGGGCTACAATGAGCAGTTCTTC
CDR3: CASSEDSGGYNEQFF

size: few
D: TRBD2
V: TRBV28
J: TRBJ2-7
DNA: TGTGCCAGCACCGGGACTAGCGGCTCCCTGTACGAGCAGTACTTC
CDR3: CASTGTSGSLYEQYF

size: NA
D: NA
V: TRBV7-8
J: TRBJ1-1
DNA: TGTGCCAGCAGTCAAAAACGGTTGAACACTGAAGCTTTCTTT
CDR3: CASSQKRLNTEAFF

size: NA
D: NA
V: TRBV28
J: TRBJ1-3
DNA: TGTGCCAGCAGTGGCGGGGGCACCTCTGGAAACACCATATATTTT
CDR3: CASSGGGTSGNTIYF

size: once
D: TRBD1
V: TRBV6-1
J: TRBJ1-5
DNA: TGTGCCAGCAGCGGACAGGTTTTAGAGCCCCAGCATTTT
CDR3: CASSGQVLEPQHF

size: NA
D: TRBD1
V: TRBV5-5
J: TRBJ2-3
DNA: TGTGCCAGCAGCACGCGAGTACAGGGGGCGAACACAGATACGCAGTATTTT
CDR3: CASSTRVQGANTDTQYF